This T cell receptor beta chain was found in a study of shared T cell receptors in the human thymus. Trimming removed 5 bases from V and 0 bases from J; junction bases left unmatched: 6. The CDR3 contains 16 residues. The germline CDR1 and CDR2 sequences are SEHNR and FQNEAQ (reference sequence). Sequenced by immunoSEQ multiplex PCR; TCRdb stores in-frame clones only, minus some. The sample carries 450,000 to 650,000 clones, more than 75% recorded once. These sequences were also reported in another study, on human thymus T cells. That study adds: From resections taken during corrective heart surgery, the thymus tissue was obtained. Thymic and blood repertoires seemed to show skewed V and J gene use. A high degree of thymic repertoire overlap among unrelated individuals was reported in related research.

The sample was thymocytes. This TCR came from a boy in the first two years of life with a congenital heart defect. V is TRBV7-9 and J is TRBJ1-4, with 7 nucleotides matching TRBD1. CDR3 in DNA: TGTGCCAGCAGCCTCCAGGGGGGTGCAACTAATGAAAAACTGTTTTTT. It encodes CASSLQGGATNEKLFF.